This TCR beta chain was obtained from a study of blood T cell repertoires in COVID-19. About the research overall: COVID-19 samples, acute and convalescent, were from the United States, Italy and Spain. PBMCs, B-cell-depleted T cells, or T cells provided the cDNA or gDNA that made up the material.

Grouping used clinical history reported by participants in a survey and questionnaire. Exposed enrollees had met someone with a PCR-confirmed or clinician-diagnosed COVID-19 case at some point within the 2 weeks before study entry. This clone has a single count. Here immunoSEQ multiplex PCR was the method, and the copy in TCRdb shows in-frame clones only, minus some. Of about 150,000 clones in the sample, 87% were seen once. The clonotype originates from a woman aged 40 to 49 who had been exposed to COVID-19. Sequencing input: PBMCs or T cells enriched from blood (not recorded which).

In DNA form, the CDR3 reads TGTGCTAGTGGACCCCAGGGTGCCAACGTCCTGACTTTC. This sequence encodes CASGPQGANVLTF. V gene TRBV12-5 combines with J gene TRBJ2-6, with D possibly TRBD1 on 5 matching bases. V lost 6 bases, J lost 7 bases, and 10 bases lay in between. From germline, CDR1 is LGHNT and CDR2 FRNRAP. The CDR3 consists of 13 residues.